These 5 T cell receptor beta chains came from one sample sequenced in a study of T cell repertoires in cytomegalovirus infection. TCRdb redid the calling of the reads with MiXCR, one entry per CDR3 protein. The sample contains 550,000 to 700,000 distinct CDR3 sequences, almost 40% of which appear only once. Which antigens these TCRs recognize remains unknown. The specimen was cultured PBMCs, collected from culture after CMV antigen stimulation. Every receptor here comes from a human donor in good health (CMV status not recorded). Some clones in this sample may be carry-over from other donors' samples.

Here the CDR3 DNA reads TGTGCCAGCAGCGTAGGTTCCGGGGGCGGAACTGAAGCTTTCTTT. Protein: CASSVGSGGGTEAFF. The V gene is TRBV9, the J gene TRBJ1-1; possible D gene TRBD1, 6 bases. CDR3 length: 15 amino acids. Trimming took off 0 bases at V and 5 bases at J, with 14 bases between the two ends. Looked up from germline, CDR1 is SGDLS and CDR2 is YYNGEE. Full variable domain (remainder filled in from reference TRBV9 and TRBJ1-1): DSGVTQTPKHLITATGQRVTLRCSPRSGDLSVYWYQQSLDQGLQFLIQYYNGEERAKGNILERFSAQQFPDLHSELNLSSLELGDSALYFCASSVGSGGGTEAFFGQGTRLTVV.

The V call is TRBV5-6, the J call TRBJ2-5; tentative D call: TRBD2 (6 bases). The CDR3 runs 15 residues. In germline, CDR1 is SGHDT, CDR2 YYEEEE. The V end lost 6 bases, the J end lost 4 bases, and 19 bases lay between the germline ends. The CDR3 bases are TGTGCCAGCACCGAATGGGGCGGGGTTATAGAGACCCAGTACTTC. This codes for CASTEWGGVIETQYF.

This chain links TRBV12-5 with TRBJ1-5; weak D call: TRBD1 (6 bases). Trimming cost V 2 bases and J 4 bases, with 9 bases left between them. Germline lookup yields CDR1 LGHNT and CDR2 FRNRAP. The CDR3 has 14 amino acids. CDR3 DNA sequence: TGTGCTAGTGGTTTGTGGACAGTTAATCAGCCCCAGCATTTT. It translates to CASGLWTVNQPQHF.

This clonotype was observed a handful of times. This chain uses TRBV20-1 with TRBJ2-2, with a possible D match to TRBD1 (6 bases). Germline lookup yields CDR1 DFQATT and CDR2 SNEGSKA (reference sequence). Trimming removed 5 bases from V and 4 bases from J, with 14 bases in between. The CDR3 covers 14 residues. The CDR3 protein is CSAAPGTSTGELFF. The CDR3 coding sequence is TGCAGTGCTGCTCCCGGGACAAGCACCGGGGAGCTGTTTTTT.

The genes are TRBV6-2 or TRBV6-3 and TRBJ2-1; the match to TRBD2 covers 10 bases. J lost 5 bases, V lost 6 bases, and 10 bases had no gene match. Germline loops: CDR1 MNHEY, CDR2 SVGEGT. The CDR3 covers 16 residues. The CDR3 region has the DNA TGTGCCAGCAGGAGACCTAGCGGGAGCCCCCACAATGAGCAGTTCTTC. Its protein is CASRRPSGSPHNEQFF.